Shown below are 20 T cell receptor beta chains from a single sample sequenced in a study of blood T cells in healthy people across ages. Together with a sample-barcoded 5' primer, a J-beta primer mix was included in a second PCR lasting roughly 7 to 11 cycles. TCRdb recomputed calls from the 5' RACE reads with MiXCR, one row per CDR3 protein. The repertoire holds roughly 800,000 distinct CDR3 sequences, with 58% as singletons. The source material was blood. These receptors were taken from a young man in good health.

The rearrangement joins TRBV20-1 to TRBJ2-1; 10 bases are shared with TRBD2. With the DNA end fitting TRBJ2-7 better, the J assignment may be wrong. Germline CDR1 and CDR2: DFQATT and SNEGSKA (reference sequence). The CDR3 loop spans 17 amino acids. CDR3 loop: CSARQPPSGSSYNEQYF. CDR3 in DNA: TGCAGTGCTAGGCAGCCCCCTAGCGGGAGCTCCTACAATGAGCAGTACTTC.

The CDR3 DNA follows: TGCAGTGCTAAGCCGGACAGTATTGGCACTGAAGCTTTCTTT. This codes for CSAKPDSIGTEAFF. This chain joins TRBV20-1 and TRBJ1-1; the D gene is possibly TRBD1 (6 bases). CDR1 is DFQATT and CDR2 is SNEGSKA in the germline V gene (reference sequence). CDR3 length: 14 residues. Trimming stripped 4 bases from V and 4 bases from J, with 16 bases between.

V gene TRBV11-1 combines with J gene TRBJ2-7; 12 bases map to TRBD2. This CDR3 comprises 16 residues. Germline trimming cut 6 bases from V and 3 bases from J; bases unmatched to any gene: 9. Germline V gene lookup returns CDR1 SGHAT and CDR2 FQDESV (reference sequence). DNA of the CDR3: TGTGCCAGCAGACAGGGGCGACTAGCGGGAGACTACGAGCAGTACTTC. Translated, it gives CASRQGRLAGDYEQYF.

The chain couples TRBV29-1 to TRBJ1-1; D is unclear. This CDR3 contains 10 residues. Germline V gives CDR1 SQVTM, CDR2 ANQGSEA. Trimming removed 3 bases at V and 11 bases at J, with 10 bases between. The CDR3 sequence: CSVDEAGAFF. DNA of the CDR3: TGCAGCGTTGACGAGGCGGGGGCTTTCTTT.

The rearrangement joins TRBV7-3 to TRBJ2-3; tentative D call: TRBD2 (6 bases). The CDR3 contains 15 residues. V lost 2 bases, J lost 0 bases, and 9 bases lay in between. Germline lookup yields CDR1 SGHTA and CDR2 FQGTGA. The CDR3: CASSLLGTSTDTQYF. The CDR3 bases are TGTGCCAGCAGCTTATTGGGGACTAGCACAGATACGCAGTATTTT.

The gene calls are TRBV7-2 and TRBJ1-2, with 11 bases fitting TRBD1. Germline V gives CDR1 SGHTA, CDR2 FQGNSA. V dropped 5 bases and J dropped 4; count of bases not matched to a gene: 9. This CDR3 has 16 amino acids. This CDR3 is CASSPGGDRGSYGYTF. CDR3 in DNA: TGTGCCAGCAGCCCCGGCGGGGACAGGGGGTCCTATGGCTACACCTTC.

This chain links TRBV6-2 or TRBV6-3 with TRBJ2-7; D call uncertain. Trimming removed 7 bases at V and 0 bases at J, with 13 bases between. This CDR3 region has 14 residues. Germline lookup yields CDR1 MNHEY and CDR2 SVGEGT. The CDR3 nucleotides are TGTGCCAGCAAGGGCGTCTTCCTCTCCTACGAGCAGTACTTC. Its translation is CASKGVFLSYEQYF.

The rearrangement joins TRBV5-1 to TRBJ1-2; perhaps TRBD1 as D (5 bases). The CDR3 totals 15 residues. Trimming took off 4 bases at V and 4 bases at J, with 17 bases between the two ends. Germline V gene lookup returns CDR1 SGHRS and CDR2 YFSETQ. The CDR3: CASSPEGRPGYGYTF. In DNA form, the CDR3 reads TGCGCCAGCAGCCCGGAGGGACGTCCAGGCTATGGCTACACCTTC. Using reference TRBV5-1 and TRBJ1-2 for the parts outside the CDR3, the full variable domain is KAGVTQTPRYLIKTRGQQVTLSCSPISGHRSVSWYQQTPGQGLQFLFEYFSETQRNKGNFPGRFSGRQFSNSRSEMNVSTLELGDSALYLCASSPEGRPGYGYTFGSGTRLTVV.

This sequence joins TRBV14 and TRBJ2-1, with D possibly TRBD2 on 6 matching bases. CDR3 length equals 14 residues. V lost 4 bases, J lost 5 bases, and 12 bases lay in between. Germline values: CDR1 SGHDN, CDR2 FVKESK. CDR3 protein: CASSPGLYNNEQFF. In DNA form, the CDR3 reads TGTGCCAGCAGCCCGGGACTCTATAACAATGAGCAGTTCTTC.

The V and J genes are TRBV30 and TRBJ1-2; 7 bases match TRBD1. The CDR3 has 14 residues. The germline V gene has CDR1 GTSNPN and CDR2 SVGIG (reference sequence). V shed 7 bases and J 1 base; nucleotides not matched to a gene: 9. CDR3 residues: CALTRDRINYGYTF. CDR3 DNA sequence: TGTGCCTTAACGAGGGACAGAATTAACTATGGCTACACCTTC.

This clonotype was observed a handful of times. The chain employs TRBV12-3 or TRBV12-4 and TRBJ2-4; 8 positions match TRBD2. The J call is doubtful: the DNA matches TRBJ2-7 better. This CDR3 is 14 amino acids long. The CDR3 sequence: CASSSQSLAGEQYF. CDR3 in DNA: TGTGCCAGCAGTTCCCAGAGTCTAGCGGGCGAGCAGTACTTC.

V gene TRBV11-2 combines with J gene TRBJ2-5, with 8 bases aligning to TRBD1. There are 14 residues in the CDR3. CDR1 is SGHAT, CDR2 FQNNGV, per germline. V was pared by 5 bases and J by 4 bases, with 6 bases of the junction left unmatched. CDR3 region: CASSPKQGGETQYF. DNA for the CDR3: TGTGCCAGCAGCCCGAAACAGGGGGGAGAGACCCAGTACTTC.

The gene calls are TRBV15 and TRBJ2-5; D is possibly TRBD2 (6 bases). The ends were cut back, 3 bases at V and 4 bases at J, with 12 bases in the middle. The CDR3 covers 14 residues. Per germline, CDR1 LNHNV and CDR2 YYDKDF (reference sequence). The CDR3 DNA is TGTGCCACCAGCAGCGAGAGGAGGGGAGAGACCCAGTACTTC. This encodes CATSSERRGETQYF.

The genes are TRBV6-5 and TRBJ2-3; TRBD2 aligns across 10 bases. V lost 5 bases, J lost 6 bases, and 11 bases stayed unmatched. Per the germline V gene, CDR1 is MNHEY and CDR2 is SVGAGI. The CDR3 has 16 amino acids. CDR3 region: CASSPTLLAGSDTQYF. CDR3 bases: TGTGCCAGCAGTCCCACCTTACTAGCGGGGTCTGATACGCAGTATTTT.

The J gene is TRBJ2-7, the V gene TRBV6-6; tentative D call: TRBD2 (5 bases). The J call may be incorrect, as the DNA end agrees better with TRBJ2-5. Germline loops: CDR1 MNHNY, CDR2 SVGAGI (reference sequence). The CDR3 length is 13 residues. The CDR3 coding sequence is TGTGCCAGCAGAAGCGGACGGCTAGAGACCCAGTACTTC. Translating gives CASRSGRLETQYF.

In this sample, this clonotype turned up once. The chain has TRBV4-3 and TRBJ1-2; D is unclear. The CDR3 has 14 amino acids. The V and J ends lost 4 bases and 3 bases respectively, with 12 bases between them. Per germline, CDR1 LGHNA and CDR2 YSLEER. CDR3 in DNA: TGCGCCAGCAGCCCGTCGATCTCCCACTATGGCTACACCTTC. This gives the protein CASSPSISHYGYTF.

The chain is built from TRBV20-1 and TRBJ2-7; D uncertain. The V and J ends lost 0 bases and 0 bases respectively, with 12 bases between them. CDR1 and CDR2 from the germline V gene are DFQATT and SNEGSKA (reference sequence). CDR3 length: 15 residues. CDR3 in amino acids: CSARDPTNPSYEQYF. The CDR3 DNA is TGCAGTGCTAGAGACCCAACGAACCCCTCCTACGAGCAGTACTTC.

V and J are TRBV6-2 or TRBV6-3 and TRBJ2-1; 7 nucleotides line up with TRBD2. The CDR3 contains 14 residues. V was clipped by 8 bases and J by 1 base; unmatched bases: 5. Germline V gene sequence: CDR1 MNHEY, CDR2 SVGEGT. CDR3 bases: TGTGCCAGCGTACGTAGCGGGTCCTACAATGAGCAGTTCTTC. Translated, it gives CASVRSGSYNEQFF.

The rearrangement joins TRBV18 to TRBJ2-4; 7 bases are a match to TRBD1. Germline V CDR1 and CDR2: KGHSH, LQKENI. This CDR3 spans 15 amino acids. V shed 2 bases, J shed 7 bases, and the junction held 8 bases outside the gene matches. Here the CDR3 reads CASSPETGTENIQYF. CDR3 nucleotides: TGTGCCAGCTCACCAGAGACCGGGACAGAGAACATTCAGTACTTC.

V and J are TRBV9 and TRBJ2-1; 9 nucleotides align to TRBD1. Germline lookup yields CDR1 SGDLS and CDR2 YYNGEE. V was clipped by 4 bases and J by 4 bases; unmatched bases: 6. The CDR3 sequence is 15 residues long. The CDR3 spells CASSSAGQGYNEQFF. The CDR3 nucleotides read TGTGCCAGCAGCTCCGCCGGACAGGGGTACAATGAGCAGTTCTTC.